Below are 21 T cell receptor beta chains sequenced from a single sample in a study of long-term antiretroviral therapy in people with HIV. It was version v3.0 of the immunoSEQ assay that was run at survey level. This table comes from immunoSEQ multiplex PCR, and its TCRdb copy is limited to in-frame clones, with some not included. Of about 20,000 clones in the sample, over 75% were seen once. The source material was unsorted PBMCs, sampled 2.6 years after starting antiretroviral therapy. These receptor sequences come from a woman in her 50s with HIV.

The chain uses TRBV6-5 and TRBJ1-3, with TRBD1 identical over 7 bases. Per the germline V gene, CDR1 is MNHEY and CDR2 is SVGAGI. The CDR3 covers 12 residues. Trimming removed 7 bases from V and 7 bases from J; junction bases left unmatched: 4. The CDR3 here is CASKSRGNTIYF. For the CDR3, the DNA is TGTGCCAGCAAAAGCAGGGGGAACACCATATATTTT.

The V and J genes are TRBV5-4 and TRBJ2-5, with TRBD2 matching 9 bases. The CDR3 runs 17 residues. V trimming: 0 bases; J trimming: 4 bases; junction bases outside the gene matches: 10. Germline CDR1 reads SGHNT; CDR2 reads YYREEE (reference sequence). The CDR3 coding sequence is TGTGCCAGCAGCTTGGGGACTAGCGTGGAAGTCTCAGAGACCCAGTACTTC. The encoded protein is CASSLGTSVEVSETQYF.

The chain employs TRBV27 and TRBJ2-1; the D call may be TRBD1 or TRBD2 (5 bases each). The CDR3 extends over 17 amino acids. Per germline, CDR1 MNHEY and CDR2 SMNVEV (reference sequence). V lost 7 bases, J lost 2 bases, and 21 bases lay in between. Here the CDR3 DNA reads TGTGCCAGCACCACCCCGGGGCTGGGCGTTGCCTACAATGAGCAGTTCTTC. Its translation: CASTTPGLGVAYNEQFF.

V is TRBV19 and J is TRBJ1-3; the D is unclear. CDR3 length equals 14 residues. Germline V gene sequence: CDR1 LNHDA, CDR2 SQIVND (reference sequence). V dropped 7 bases and J dropped 0 bases, with 10 bases sitting between them. The CDR3 protein is CASNLRSSGNTIYF. As DNA, the CDR3 is TGTGCCAGTAACCTCCGGAGCTCTGGAAACACCATATATTTT.

This chain joins TRBV5-1 and TRBJ2-5, with TRBD1 matching 8 bases. The CDR3 contains 14 residues. V lost 4 bases to trimming and J lost 5 bases; unmatched junction nucleotides: 7. Germline V gives CDR1 SGHRS, CDR2 YFSETQ. The CDR3 bases are TGCGCCAGCAGCAGAGGACAGGGCTGGGAGACCCAGTACTTC. Its protein is CASSRGQGWETQYF. Drawing the rest from reference TRBV5-1 and TRBJ2-5, the complete variable domain is KAGVTQTPRYLIKTRGQQVTLSCSPISGHRSVSWYQQTPGQGLQFLFEYFSETQRNKGNFPGRFSGRQFSNSRSEMNVSTLELGDSALYLCASSRGQGWETQYFGPGTRLLVL.

The genes are TRBV6-1 and TRBJ2-3; possible D gene TRBD1, 5 bases. This CDR3 comprises 13 residues. V gave up 5 bases and J gave up 5 bases, with 11 bases separating them. Germline V gene lookup returns CDR1 MNHNS and CDR2 SASEGT. The CDR3 spells CASSSRGLDTQYF. The CDR3 DNA follows: TGTGCCAGCAGTTCTAGGGGCCTAGATACGCAGTATTTT.

This clone was seen only once. V and J are TRBV4-2 and TRBJ2-7, with TRBD1 identical over 7 bases. V trimming: 4 bases; J trimming: 3 bases; junction bases outside the gene matches: 9. The germline V gene encodes CDR1 LGHNA and CDR2 YNFKEQ. The CDR3 extends over 15 amino acids. The CDR3 protein is CASSPITGVYYEQYF. The CDR3 DNA is TGTGCCAGCAGCCCCATCACAGGGGTGTACTACGAGCAGTACTTC.

The chain links TRBV7-2 to TRBJ1-5; D might be TRBD1 (5 bases). The V end was cut by 2 bases, the J end by 6 bases, with 11 bases between. From germline, CDR1 is SGHTA and CDR2 FQGNSA. This CDR3 contains 14 residues. The CDR3 loop reads CASSLNGGLQPQHF. For the CDR3, the DNA is TGTGCCAGCAGCTTAAACGGGGGTCTTCAGCCCCAGCATTTT.

CDR3 DNA: TGTGCCAGTAGTATTGTCCCGGTCGAAAAACTGTTTTTT. Amino acid sequence: CASSIVPVEKLFF. The chain uses TRBV19 and TRBJ1-4; D gene unclear. The V end lost 3 bases, the J end lost 8 bases, and 10 bases lay between the germline ends. CDR1 is LNHDA, CDR2 SQIVND, per germline (reference sequence). This CDR3 contains 13 residues.

The rearrangement uses TRBV4-1 and TRBJ2-1; a weak D match, TRBD1 (6 bases). The germline V gene encodes CDR1 MGHRA and CDR2 YSYEKL. The CDR3 is 13 amino acids. Between the trimmed V and J ends, which lost 0 bases and 10 bases, there was a span of 10 bases. This CDR3 reads CASSQDGRGEQFF. Written as DNA, the CDR3 is TGCGCCAGCAGCCAAGATGGAAGGGGGGAGCAGTTCTTC.

This rearrangement joins TRBV7-2 to TRBJ1-1, with D unresolved. Germline V CDR1 and CDR2: SGHTA, FQGNSA. The CDR3 is made up of 11 amino acids. The V and J ends lost 7 bases and 6 bases respectively, with 9 bases between them. CDR3 sequence: CASNQSPEAFF. Written as DNA, the CDR3 is TGTGCCAGCAATCAATCCCCTGAAGCTTTCTTT.

The chain has TRBV4-1 and TRBJ2-7; TRBD2 agrees at 10 bases. The CDR3 spans 14 residues. V dropped 4 bases and J dropped 6; count of bases not matched to a gene: 6. The germline CDR1 and CDR2 sequences are MGHRA and YSYEKL. CDR3 region: CASSLAAGGREQYF. The CDR3 DNA sequence: TGCGCCAGCAGCCTCGCAGCGGGAGGGCGCGAGCAGTACTTC.

This sequence joins TRBV5-1 and TRBJ2-7; 10 nucleotides agree with TRBD2. CDR3 length: 15 residues. Germline CDR1 is SGHRS and CDR2 is YFSETQ. V lost 4 bases and J lost 5; bases outside the gene matches: 9. The CDR3 DNA follows: TGCGCCAGCAGCACCGATAGCGGGAGGCTCAACGAGCAGTACTTC. Translation: CASSTDSGRLNEQYF.

This clone was observed a single time. The J gene is TRBJ2-1, the V gene TRBV2; D may be TRBD2 (5 bases). Per germline, CDR1 SNHLY and CDR2 FYNNEI. V lost 7 bases and J lost 0, with 10 bases in between. The CDR3 has 14 amino acids. CDR3 bases: TGTGCCAGCAAGCTAAGCGGCTCCTACAATGAGCAGTTCTTC. Translation gives CASKLSGSYNEQFF. The full variable domain, with the rest looked up from reference TRBV2 and TRBJ2-1, is EPEVTQTPSHQVTQMGQEVILRCVPISNHLYFYWYRQILGQKVEFLVSFYNNEISEKSEIFDDQFSVERPDGSNFTLKIRSTKLEDSAMYFCASKLSGSYNEQFFGPGTRLTVL.

This clone showed up just once. The sample carries other DNA sequences with the same CDR3. The chain combines TRBV2 with TRBJ2-7; 9 bases map to TRBD1. The CDR3 runs 13 residues. Trimming removed 6 bases from V and 0 bases from J; junction bases left unmatched: 0. Germline loops: CDR1 SNHLY, CDR2 FYNNEI. The CDR3 DNA sequence: TGTGCCAGCAGGGACAGGGGCTCCTACGAGCAGTACTTC. Translated, it gives CASRDRGSYEQYF.

This chain joins TRBV29-1 and TRBJ2-7; TRBD1 agrees at 11 bases. With V trimmed by 7 bases and J by 0 bases, 2 bases remained unmatched. The V gene's germline CDR1 is SQVTM and CDR2 ANQGSEA. This CDR3 contains 13 residues. CDR3 amino acids: CSAGTGGSYEQYF. CDR3 DNA: TGCAGCGCTGGGACAGGGGGCTCCTACGAGCAGTACTTC.

V and J are TRBV7-2 and TRBJ1-1, with 7 bases matching TRBD1. V lost 0 bases to trimming and J lost 7 bases; unmatched junction nucleotides: 5. Germline V gives CDR1 SGHTA, CDR2 FQGNSA. The CDR3 is 14 amino acids. Written as DNA, the CDR3 is TGTGCCAGCAGCTTAGCGCAGGGGGGGCATGAAGCTTTCTTT. Its protein is CASSLAQGGHEAFF. The whole variable domain, filled in from reference TRBV7-2 and TRBJ1-1, reads GAGVSQSPSNKVTEKGKDVELRCDPISGHTALYWYRQSLGQGLEFLIYFQGNSAPDKSGLPSDRFSAERTGGSVSTLTIQRTQQEDSAVYLCASSLAQGGHEAFFGQGTRLTVV.

This clone has only one observation. V and J are TRBV4-2 and TRBJ1-4; D gene unclear. From germline, CDR1 is LGHNA and CDR2 YNFKEQ. Trimming took off 4 bases at V and 8 bases at J, with 11 bases between the two ends. The CDR3 is 13 residues long. CDR3 protein: CASSPRSEEKLFF. The CDR3 DNA sequence: TGTGCCAGCAGCCCACGATCGGAGGAAAAACTGTTTTTT.

The chain employs TRBV27 and TRBJ2-3, with 12 bases aligning to TRBD2. CDR1 and CDR2 (germline): MNHEY, SMNVEV (reference sequence). CDR3 length: 15 residues. With 4 bases clipped from V and 4 bases from J, the junction kept 3 bases outside the gene matches. CDR3 loop: CASSWTSGNPDTQYF. CDR3 nucleotides: TGTGCCAGCAGTTGGACTAGCGGGAACCCAGATACGCAGTATTTT.

This clone has more than one count but fewer than ten. The genes are TRBV19 and TRBJ1-3, with 10 bases identical to TRBD1. The CDR3 runs 14 residues. Germline V CDR1 and CDR2: LNHDA, SQIVND (reference sequence). V gave up 7 bases and J gave up 4 bases; unmatched junction bases: 4. The DNA for the CDR3 is TGTGCCAGTACCCCGACAGGGGGCGGAAACACCATATATTTT. Protein product: CASTPTGGGNTIYF.

The gene calls are TRBV9 and TRBJ2-2; TRBD1 is a possible D gene (6 bases). V shed 4 bases and J shed 2 bases, with 12 bases lying between them. CDR3 length: 15 residues. Germline values: CDR1 SGDLS, CDR2 YYNGEE. The CDR3 spells CASSPRDTNTGELFF. In DNA, the CDR3 is TGTGCCAGCAGCCCCCGGGACACTAACACCGGGGAGCTGTTTTTT.